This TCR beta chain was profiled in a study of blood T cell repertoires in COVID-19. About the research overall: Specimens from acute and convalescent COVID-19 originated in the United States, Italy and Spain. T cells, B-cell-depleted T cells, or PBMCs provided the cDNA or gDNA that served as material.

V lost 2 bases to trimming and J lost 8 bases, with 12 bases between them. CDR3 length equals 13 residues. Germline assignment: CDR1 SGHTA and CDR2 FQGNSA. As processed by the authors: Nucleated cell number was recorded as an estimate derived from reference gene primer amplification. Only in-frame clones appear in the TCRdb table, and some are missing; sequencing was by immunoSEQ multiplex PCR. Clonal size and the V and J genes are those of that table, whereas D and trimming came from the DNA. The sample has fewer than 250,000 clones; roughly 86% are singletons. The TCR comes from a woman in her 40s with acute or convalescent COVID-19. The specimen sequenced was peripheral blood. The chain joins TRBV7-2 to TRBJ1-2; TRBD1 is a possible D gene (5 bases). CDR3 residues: CASSLQGIRGYTF. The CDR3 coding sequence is TGTGCCAGCAGCTTACAGGGAATAAGAGGCTACACCTTC.